A selection of T cell receptor beta chains follows, all from one sample in a study of CXCR3 chemokines and chemotherapy response in bladder cancer. TCRdb used MiXCR to reprocess the PCR reads, holding one entry per CDR3 protein. The data show 1,500 or so distinct CDR3 sequences, with approximately 22% seen just once and roughly 32% held by the top ten. Sample collection occurred from a patient whose treatment included neoadjuvant chemotherapy. These receptor sequences come from a human donor with bladder cancer that did not respond to neoadjuvant chemotherapy. Both conserved end residues are part of each CDR3. A D gene is named only where the DNA matches it firmly. Clone size is stated in some rows and not others, as once, few, many or a class when expanded.

J gene	clone size	V gene	D gene	CDR3 protein	CDR3 DNA
TRBJ1-4	medium-sized	TRBV6-6	TRBD1	CASTSGQANEKLFF	TGTGCCAGCACCTCGGGACAGGCTAATGAAAAACTGTTTTTT
TRBJ1-2	many	TRBV18	.	CASSPPRRGAANYGYTF	TGTGCCAGCTCACCACCGAGACGAGGAGCCGCTAACTATGGCTACACCTTC
TRBJ2-1	hyperexpanded	TRBV18	.	CASSLGGERQFF	TGTGCCAGCTCACTGGGGGGTGAGCGGCAGTTCTTC
TRBJ2-1	many	TRBV12-3/TRBV12-4	TRBD2	CASSLGGLAGGGAWFDEQFF	TGTGCCAGCAGTTTAGGTGGTCTAGCGGGGGGAGGTGCCTGGTTTGATGAGCAGTTCTTC
TRBJ2-7	many	TRBV18	TRBD2	CASSISGGPPYEQYF	TGTGCCAGCTCAATCTCGGGAGGTCCCCCCTACGAGCAGTACTTC
TRBJ2-7	medium-sized	TRBV6-1	.	CASKGTGQYF	TGTGCCAGCAAGGGGACGGGGCAGTACTTC
TRBJ2-5	large	TRBV6-1	TRBD2	CASYGGGPAETQYF	TGTGCCAGCTACGGCGGGGGGCCCGCGGAGACCCAGTACTTC
TRBJ2-2	.	TRBV7-2	TRBD1	CASSLDRAGGELFF	TGTGCCAGCAGCTTGGACAGGGCGGGCGGGGAGCTGTTTTTT
TRBJ2-2	medium-sized	TRBV6-2/TRBV6-3	.	CASSYAPVENTGELFF	TGTGCCAGCAGTTACGCCCCCGTAGAGAACACCGGGGAGCTGTTTTTT
TRBJ1-2	large	TRBV29-1	TRBD1	CSVDSGTGTGYTF	TGCAGCGTTGACTCCGGGACAGGGACAGGCTACACCTTC
TRBJ2-5	medium-sized	TRBV18	TRBD2	CASSTGLAGGEETQYF	TGTGCCAGCTCGACGGGACTAGCGGGGGGGGAAGAGACCCAGTACTTC
TRBJ2-3	many	TRBV12-3/TRBV12-4	.	CASSLYMGGREDTQYF	TGTGCCAGCAGTTTATATATGGGGGGCCGGGAAGATACGCAGTATTTT
TRBJ1-5	medium-sized	TRBV19	.	CASSIGSNNQPQHF	TGTGCCAGTAGTATAGGGTCCAACAATCAGCCCCAGCATTTT
TRBJ2-7	many	TRBV28	.	CASSLVDKGRLEQYF	TGTGCCAGCAGCCTGGTAGACAAGGGAAGACTGGAGCAGTACTTC
TRBJ2-1	many	TRBV5-1	TRBD2	CASSSAGEPYNEQFF	TGCGCCAGCAGCTCCGCGGGGGAACCCTACAATGAGCAGTTCTTC
TRBJ2-1	.	TRBV7-9	TRBD1	CASSPGQKSYNVQVF	TGTGCCAGCAGCCCGGGACAGAAGTCCTACAATGTGCAGGTCTTC
TRBJ2-7	many	TRBV19	.	CASSPGQAEQYF	TGTGCCAGTAGCCCGGGGCAAGCCGAGCAGTACTTC
TRBJ2-1	few	TRBV30	.	CAWSVGDTNYNEQFF	TGTGCCTGGAGTGTAGGGGACACCAACTACAATGAGCAGTTCTTC
TRBJ2-5	many	TRBV20-1	TRBD2	CSARDFSGETQYF	TGCAGTGCTAGAGATTTTAGCGGGGAGACCCAGTACTTC
TRBJ2-1	medium-sized	TRBV18	.	CASSPPSRGGTYNEQFF	TGTGCCAGCTCACCACCATCGCGCGGCGGAACTTACAATGAGCAGTTCTTC
TRBJ1-1	medium-sized	TRBV5-4	.	CASSGRAEAFF	TGTGCCAGCAGCGGCCGGGCCGAAGCTTTCTTT
TRBJ2-1	many	TRBV11-2	TRBD2	CASRSSGNEQFF	TGTGCCAGCAGATCTAGCGGTAATGAGCAGTTCTTC
TRBJ2-3	large	TRBV6-1	.	CASGRGADTQYF	TGTGCCAGCGGGAGGGGGGCAGATACGCAGTATTTT
TRBJ1-5	medium-sized	TRBV6-2/TRBV6-3	TRBD1	CASSERDRVSQPQHF	TGTGCCAGCAGTGAACGAGACAGGGTATCTCAGCCCCAGCATTTT
TRBJ2-3	few	TRBV5-5	TRBD1	CASRHRYDRQGMTDTQYF	TGTGCCAGCAGGCATCGTTATGATAGACAGGGAATGACAGATACGCAGTATTTT
TRBJ2-1	few	TRBV19	.	CASSINRSSYNEQFF	TGTGCCAGTAGTATTAACAGGAGCTCCTACAATGAGCAGTTCTTC
TRBJ1-2	medium-sized	TRBV19	.	CASSIRGPFNYGYTF	TGTGCCAGTAGTATTCGGGGCCCGTTTAACTATGGCTACACCTTC
TRBJ2-1	medium-sized	TRBV6-1	TRBD2	CASRYRATSGSYNEQFF	TGTGCCAGCAGGTACAGAGCAACTAGCGGTTCCTACAATGAGCAGTTCTTC
TRBJ2-5	.	TRBV28	TRBD2	CASSLWGGGGETQYF	TGTGCCAGCAGTTTATGGGGCGGGGGGGGAGAGACCCAGTACTTC
TRBJ1-5	medium-sized	TRBV7-9	.	CASSPNGQFSNQPQHF	TGTGCCAGCAGCCCTAATGGGCAGTTTAGCAATCAGCCCCAGCATTTT
TRBJ2-2	large	TRBV19	.	CASSIVPTGELFF	TGTGCCAGTAGTATAGTTCCCACCGGGGAGCTGTTTTTT